The rows below give T cell receptor beta chains drawn from one sample of a study of blood T cell dynamics during melanoma immunotherapy. Some clones are missing from TCRdb's copy, which holds only in-frame ones; the method was immunoSEQ multiplex PCR. The top ten clones hold roughly a third of a sample with about 5,600 clones, around 84% of them seen once. The specimen comprised blood, sampled from a patient treated with checkpoint blockade. The receptors originated from a human donor with melanoma. Some clones in this sample may be carry-over from other donors' samples. The CDR3 runs from the conserved cysteine through the conserved F or W. Fields, in order: J gene, V gene, clone size, D gene, CDR3 DNA, CDR3 protein. D genes are given only for firm matches. Rows may omit the clone size; those that give it use once, few, many or a size class.

TRBJ2-7 TRBV27 - - TGTGCCAGCAGTTTTGTCGCCGACAGCTTCTCTTACGAGCAGTACTTC CASSFVADSFSYEQYF
TRBJ2-3 TRBV7-9 - TRBD2 TGTGCCAGCAGCTGGGGACTAGCGGGAGTGGTAGATACGCAGTATTTT CASSWGLAGVVDTQYF
TRBJ1-5 TRBV28 - - TGTGCCAGCAGGTTCCCGGGACAAGGTCAGCCCCAGCATTTT CASRFPGQGQPQHF
TRBJ2-1 TRBV23-1 - - TGCGCCAGCAGTCAATCGCCCTGTCCTGGGCCGAGCTCCTACAATGAGCAGTTCTTC CASSQSPCPGPSSYNEQFF
TRBJ2-5 TRBV29-1 - - TGCAGCGTTGAAAGGCCAGGGGAGACCCAGTACTTC CSVERPGETQYF
TRBJ2-7 TRBV5-1 few - TGCGCCAGCAGCTTGTCGGGAGACTACGAGCAGTACTTC CASSLSGDYEQYF
TRBJ2-7 TRBV14 - - TGTGCCAGCAGCCAGCAGGGAGTTCTAAACTACGAGCAGTACTTC CASSQQGVLNYEQYF
TRBJ1-6 TRBV28 - - TGTGCCAGCAGCCTGACAGGATTTAATTCACCCCTCCACTTT CASSLTGFNSPLHF
TRBJ1-4 TRBV27 - - TGTGCCAGCAGTTTACTTTGGGGGACTGATGAAAAACTGTTTTTT CASSLLWGTDEKLFF
TRBJ1-4 TRBV27 once - TGTGCCAGCAGTCAGGGGCCAACTAATGAAAAACTGTTTTTT CASSQGPTNEKLFF
TRBJ2-7 TRBV5-1 - TRBD1 TGCGCCAGCAGCTTTGACAGGGGCCGGGGGCAGTACTTC CASSFDRGRGQYF
TRBJ2-2 TRBV28 - TRBD2 TGTGCCAGCGGACTAGCGGGTACAACCGGGGAGCTGTTTTTT CASGLAGTTGELFF